This paragraph reports one TCR beta chain. Its antigen remains unidentified. No clone much larger than this one lies a single base away; base qualities are absent. In total, just over 650 healthy bone marrow donors made up the cohort. At the time of sampling, every cohort member was nominally healthy, though immune exposures that went unrecorded were likely present. The donor was CMV seropositive and was included in the group of 300 or so seropositive cohort members. A peripheral blood sample was provided by each donor, and peripheral blood mononuclear cells were used for TCR beta sequencing. The Qiagen DNeasy Blood Extraction Kit was used to extract genomic DNA from the blood cell samples. These data originate in a study of cytomegalovirus exposure and HLA in healthy donors (TCRdb year 2017). About the study as a whole: In an earlier analysis of approximately 640 of the donors, 250 to 300 Gb of sequence data and some 120 million unique TCR beta sequences from 150 million to 200 million T cells were reported. An early release covering some 640 HLA-typed donors comprised 300 to 350 gigabases of sequencing data and 85 million or so unique TCR sequences. Among the 398 genotyped donors, approximately 82% belonged to the genetic ancestry cluster associated with self-reported Caucasian donors. The study was designed to test whether signatures of past pathogen exposure could be identified by cataloging public T cell receptors. Using immunosequencing, the study profiled T cell repertoires from 666 subjects and related those repertoires to cytomegalovirus serostatus. A separate validation cohort of roughly 110 different subjects was used in addition to the roughly 620-subject first cohort. High-throughput TCR immunosequencing, statistical association of individual TCRs with disease status, and machine learning were combined to predict cytomegalovirus infection status. In a later analysis, previously published TCR beta repertoires from about 640 donors were re-analyzed and high-resolution HLA genotyping was added so that TCR occurrence patterns could be studied. In the later analysis, no new phenotypic data were used to find candidate immune exposures; instead, reliance was placed on TCR beta sequences and their occurrence across donors. An earlier analysis of several hundred of the donors used high-throughput TCR beta sequencing to judge whether each TCR beta V gene segment behaved as functional or pseudogenic. Alongside the repertoire data, information on donor age, sex, ethnicity and CMV serostatus was compiled. A later genetic analysis used genome-wide SNP genotypes for 398 of the 666 donors, treating that subset as a discovery cohort. All discovery cohort repertoires had been generated using a single sequencing platform. Class I and class II HLA loci were covered by the typing at four-digit resolution. Typing coverage differed by locus: A, B, C, DRB1 and DQB1 were typed in about 629-630 donors, DQA1 in 500 to 550, DPA1 in around 600, and DPB1 in around 490. Because of strong linkage in the cohort, roughly five DR-DQ haplotypes were treated as single units for association and clustering. On average, roughly 240,000 unique TCR beta nucleotide sequences were sequenced per donor among a few hundred genotyped donors of the cohort, with 15% to 20% of those sequences being non-productive. Overall study results and their limits: In a later analysis, HLA-associated TCR beta chains showed more clonal expansion and lower generation probabilities than non-associated chains that were equally common. A total of around 150 TCR beta chains were listed by the study as associated with cytomegalovirus. A further reported finding was that TCR beta sequences accurately predicted the HLA-A and HLA-B alleles for most subjects in the first cohort. Sequencing depth was assumed to be roughly uniform across donors in the presence/absence analyses, though that assumption may not hold. Broadly in line with IMGT annotations, most TCR beta V segments showed up in productive rearrangements about 87% or about 30% of the time in an earlier analysis of approximately 600 of the donors. According to a later analysis, most CMV-associated TCR beta chains appeared to be HLA-restricted, and the HLA associations seemed to be driven largely by CMV exposure. A few of the identified cytomegalovirus-associated TCR beta chains were confirmed in vitro to be specific for cytomegalovirus antigens. At a false discovery rate of 0.05, a later analysis linked about 16,000 TCR beta sequences to specific HLA alleles. Because HLA typing was missing for some donors at each locus, association tests included only the typed subset. In a later genetic analysis, fewer N-insertions in productive TCRs were reported among donors in an Asian-associated ancestry cluster than the 666-donor mean. Assigning TCR associations to individual alleles was difficult when HLA alleles, especially DR and DQ, strongly co-occurred. This cohort had only TCR beta chains sequenced, and the lack of alpha or paired-chain data limited which features could be detected. Linkage disequilibrium might explain the correlated functional status among segregating V segments, but an unknown experimental factor could not be excluded. In both the original and validation cohorts, the classifier was reported to diagnose cytomegalovirus status with high specificity and sensitivity. The authors suggested that the approach could potentially be generalized to other disease states and immunological phenotypes. While some public TCRs were present in many individuals, most TCR sequences turned up only very rarely across donors. In a later analysis, TCR association rates were found to vary across HLA loci, with the most associated TCRs seen for DRB1 alleles and the fewest for HLA-C alleles. For the cohort, immune exposure information was limited to CMV serostatus. A cluster of highly shared sequence variants was judged likely to represent a technical artifact of the sequencing pipeline. V-gene and J-gene trimming of TCR beta chains was associated with a missense DCLRE1C variant in a later genetic analysis, and the association was replicated in an independent cohort. According to a later analysis, parvovirus B19, influenza, CMV and Epstein-Barr virus appeared linked to several top co-occurrence clusters. Because counts were too low, about 18 rarely observed V segments, including chromosome 9 orphons, were excluded from the earlier analysis of about 500 of the donors.

The library was produced with the immunoSEQ multiplex PCR assay. For the multiplex PCR, a mixture combining 60 forward primers for TCR Vbeta segments and 13 reverse primers for TCR Jbeta segments was used. A multiplex PCR assay on genomic DNA amplified the CDR3 region of rearranged TCR beta genes. Amplified TCR beta libraries were sequenced as 87-base-pair reads on the Illumina HiSeq System. The paper's processing steps were these. Across the 700 or so repertoires, a later analysis counted 78 million or so unique TCR beta chains, roughly 11 million of which were shared by at least two donors. Raw reads were error-corrected and collapsed into unique sequences by a nearest-neighbor algorithm in which closely related sequences were merged to remove PCR and sequencing errors. To assign V, D and J gene segments, CDR3 sequences were aligned to IMGT reference sequences. For a sequence to be retained, at least a six-nucleotide match to both a V gene segment and a J gene segment was required. Rearrangements were classified as productive when the CDR3 lacked stop codons and remained in frame with V and J, and all other rearrangements were classified as non-productive. CDR3 was defined by IMGT convention, running from the second conserved V-encoded cysteine to the conserved J-encoded phenylalanine. The earlier analysis of some 600 of the donors excluded sequences that lacked an unambiguous match to a single V gene segment. In an earlier analysis of a few hundred of the donors, a V segment was called functional when productive rearrangements were above 56.7%, and segregating when the standard deviation between donors exceeded 5%. To diagnose cytomegalovirus status from the catalog of TCR beta chain sequences, a statistical classification framework was built. In a later analysis, TCR nucleotide sequences were compared against IMGT/GENE-DB human TR gene sequences so that V and J genes could be assigned. Using the TCRdist pipeline, a later analysis assigned CDR3 sequences along with most-parsimonious VDJ recombination scenarios. In a later analysis, each TCR beta chain was defined by its CDR3 amino acid sequence together with its V-gene family, and reads without a unique V-gene family were excluded. To address suspected cross-contamination and a sequencing artifact, a later analysis removed a few hundred highly shared, low-generation-probability nucleotide sequences. In a later analysis, a clonal expansion index was calculated for each public chain from normalized within-repertoire ranks of inferred template counts. In a later analysis, generation probabilities were computed using a VDJ recombination model fitted to out-of-frame rearrangements, and the results were checked against IGoR. In a later analysis, TCR-TCR, TCR-HLA and TCR-CMV co-occurrence was scored with hypergeometric tests, and a repertoire-size bias correction was applied to TCR pairs. To estimate false discovery rates, a later analysis permuted the HLA or CMV assignments 20 times. In a later analysis, co-occurring TCRs were grouped using DBSCAN, and TCRdist sequence similarity was added for clustering within HLA-allele-positive subsets. For co-occurrence clustering, repertoires with fewer than 30,000 or more than 120,000 public chains were excluded, along with about five repertoires with anomalous nucleotide sharing. TCRdb limited this immuneACCESS table to in-frame rearrangements with V and J called. A share of clones is missing; checked studies link under half to unresolved V genes, and the rest is unexplained. V and J calls and clone size are given by that table; D and trimming were obtained from the DNA. This sample lists 100,000 to 150,000 clones; over 60% were detected once. The ten biggest clones cover about 4.9% of the sample.

Specimen: PBMCs. The TCR was taken from a man in his fifties or sixties in good health and CMV-seropositive.

Here is the DNA: TGTGCCAGCAGCGCTAGCGGGGGGGCCCCCGGGGAGCTGTTTTTT. It translates to CASSASGGAPGELFF. The chain couples TRBV9 to TRBJ2-2; 12 middle bases align to TRBD2. The CDR3 covers 15 residues, taking in both the cysteine and the phenylalanine. Solely the CDR3 DNA is kept, with 45 bases framed from the first base. The germline V and J ends show losses of 3 bases and 6 bases respectively, and no gene match explains 3 bases of the junction. The germline V gene yields SGDLS for CDR1 and YYNGEE for CDR2.